The 8 T cell receptor beta chains reported below all come from one sample, sequenced in a study of T cell repertoires in cytomegalovirus infection. A single record per CDR3 protein comes from TCRdb applying MiXCR to the reads. The sample has more than 400,000 distinct CDR3 sequences, less than 30% seen once. Sequenced input: PBMCs. These receptors all stem from a human donor in good health (CMV status not recorded). Some clones in this sample may be carry-over from other donors' samples.

The chain recombines TRBV7-2 with TRBJ2-5, with 11 bases matching TRBD2. V shed 5 bases and J 4 bases; nucleotides not matched to a gene: 9. The CDR3 runs 16 residues. Germline values: CDR1 SGHTA, CDR2 FQGNSA. The CDR3 protein is CASSPWTSGYRETQYF. The CDR3 region has the DNA TGTGCCAGCAGCCCCTGGACTAGCGGGTACCGAGAGACCCAGTACTTC. Full variable domain (rest looked up from reference TRBV7-2 and TRBJ2-5): GAGVSQSPSNKVTEKGKDVELRCDPISGHTALYWYRQSLGQGLEFLIYFQGNSAPDKSGLPSDRFSAERTGGSVSTLTIQRTQQEDSAVYLCASSPWTSGYRETQYFGPGTRLLVL.

Here the CDR3 DNA reads TGCAGTGCTAGAGGGGGTGCCGAGCAGTACTTC. Translation: CSARGGAEQYF. This chain connects TRBV20-1 to TRBJ2-7; the D is unclear. Per germline, CDR1 DFQATT and CDR2 SNEGSKA (reference sequence). The CDR3 spans 11 residues. V shed 1 base and J shed 6 bases, with 7 bases lying between them.

J is TRBJ2-1 and V is TRBV4-1; the D gene is possibly TRBD1 (6 bases). The CDR3 contains 15 residues. Germline lookup yields CDR1 MGHRA and CDR2 YSYEKL. The V end lost 5 bases, the J end lost 2 bases, and 13 bases lay between the germline ends. CDR3 sequence reads: CASSTGAGAYNEQFF. CDR3 bases: TGCGCCAGCAGCACTGGCGCAGGGGCCTACAATGAGCAGTTCTTC.

The chain combines TRBV9 with TRBJ1-6; TRBD1 might be the D (5 bases). The germline CDR1 and CDR2 sequences are SGDLS and YYNGEE. The V and J ends lost 0 bases and 10 bases respectively, with 11 bases between them. The CDR3 covers 14 residues. In nucleotides, the CDR3 is TGTGCCAGCAGCGTAGGGACACCAGGATCACCCCTCCACTTT. Protein product: CASSVGTPGSPLHF.

V gene TRBV5-6 combines with J gene TRBJ2-7; TRBD2 aligns across 10 bases. This CDR3 is 14 amino acids long. Germline trimming cut 5 bases from V and 4 bases from J; bases unmatched to any gene: 6. Germline values: CDR1 SGHDT, CDR2 YYEEEE. CDR3 coding DNA: TGTGCCAGCAGTCTAGCGGGAGTGGCATACGAGCAGTACGTC. Encoded protein: CASSLAGVAYEQYV.

This clonotype was detected only a few times. This chain joins TRBV2 and TRBJ2-3; TRBD2 might be the D (5 bases). With 3 bases removed from V and 7 bases from J, the gap between germline ends came to 14 bases. Germline V gene sequence: CDR1 SNHLY, CDR2 FYNNEI. There are 14 residues in the CDR3. CDR3 amino acids: CASSDGIPPNTQYF. The CDR3 nucleotides are TGTGCCAGCAGTGACGGGATACCCCCTAATACGCAGTATTTT.

In its sample, this clonotype was seen a few times. Here the CDR3 reads CASSFGLAGDGPDTQYF. As DNA, the CDR3 is TGTGCCAGCAGCTTTGGACTAGCGGGAGACGGCCCAGATACGCAGTATTTT. The J gene is TRBJ2-3, the V gene TRBV7-2; 13 nucleotides align to TRBD2. With 3 bases clipped from V and 4 bases from J, the junction kept 7 bases outside the gene matches. Germline lookup yields CDR1 SGHTA and CDR2 FQGNSA. This CDR3 contains 17 residues. Combining the CDR3 with reference TRBV7-2 and TRBJ2-3 gives the whole variable domain GAGVSQSPSNKVTEKGKDVELRCDPISGHTALYWYRQSLGQGLEFLIYFQGNSAPDKSGLPSDRFSAERTGGSVSTLTIQRTQQEDSAVYLCASSFGLAGDGPDTQYFGPGTRLTVL.

Ten or more counts support this clonotype. V gene TRBV7-2 combines with J gene TRBJ2-3; D call uncertain. V lost 5 bases to trimming and J lost 2 bases, with 5 bases between them. The CDR3 runs 12 residues. Germline values: CDR1 SGHTA, CDR2 FQGNSA. The CDR3 bases are TGTGCCAGCAGCCCTTTCACAGATACGCAGTATTTT. As protein: CASSPFTDTQYF. The complete variable domain, with remaining parts taken from reference TRBV7-2 and TRBJ2-3, reads GAGVSQSPSNKVTEKGKDVELRCDPISGHTALYWYRQSLGQGLEFLIYFQGNSAPDKSGLPSDRFSAERTGGSVSTLTIQRTQQEDSAVYLCASSPFTDTQYFGPGTRLTVL.